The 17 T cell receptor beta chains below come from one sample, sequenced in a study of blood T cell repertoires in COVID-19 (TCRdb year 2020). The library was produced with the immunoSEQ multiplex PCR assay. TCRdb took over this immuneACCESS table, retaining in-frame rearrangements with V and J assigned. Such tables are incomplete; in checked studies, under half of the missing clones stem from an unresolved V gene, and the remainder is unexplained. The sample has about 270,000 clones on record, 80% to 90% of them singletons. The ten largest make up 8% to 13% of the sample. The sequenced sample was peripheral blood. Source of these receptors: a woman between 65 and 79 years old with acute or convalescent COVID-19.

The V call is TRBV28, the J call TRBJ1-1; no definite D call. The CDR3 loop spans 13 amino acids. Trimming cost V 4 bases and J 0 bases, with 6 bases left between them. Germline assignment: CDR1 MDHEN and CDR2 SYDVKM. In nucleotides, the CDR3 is TGTGCCAGCAGTTCCCCATTGAACACTGAAGCTTTCTTT. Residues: CASSSPLNTEAFF.

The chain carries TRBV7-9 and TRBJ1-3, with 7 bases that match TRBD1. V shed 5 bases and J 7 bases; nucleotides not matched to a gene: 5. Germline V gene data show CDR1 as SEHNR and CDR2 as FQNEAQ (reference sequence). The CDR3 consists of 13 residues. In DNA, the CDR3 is TGTGCCAGCAGCAGACAGGGAGGTAACACCATATATTTT. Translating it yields CASSRQGGNTIYF.

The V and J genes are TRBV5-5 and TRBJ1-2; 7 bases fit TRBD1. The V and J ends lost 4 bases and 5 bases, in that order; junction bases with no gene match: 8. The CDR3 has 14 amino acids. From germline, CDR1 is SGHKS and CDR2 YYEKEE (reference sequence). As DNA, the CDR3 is TGTGCCAGCAGCCGGGACAGCCGAAGTTATGGCTACACCTTC. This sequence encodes CASSRDSRSYGYTF.

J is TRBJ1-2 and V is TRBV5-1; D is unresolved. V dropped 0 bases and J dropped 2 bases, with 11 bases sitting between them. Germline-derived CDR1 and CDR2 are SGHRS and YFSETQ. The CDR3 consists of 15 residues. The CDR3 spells CASSLGQSTNYGYTF. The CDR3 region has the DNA TGCGCCAGCAGCTTGGGGCAGTCAACCAACTATGGCTACACCTTC.

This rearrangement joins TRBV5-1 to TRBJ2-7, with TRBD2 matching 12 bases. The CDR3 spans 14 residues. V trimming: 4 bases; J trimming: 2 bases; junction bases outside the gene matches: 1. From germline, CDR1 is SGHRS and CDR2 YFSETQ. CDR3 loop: CASSRTSGTYEQYF. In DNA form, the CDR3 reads TGCGCCAGCAGCCGGACTAGCGGGACCTACGAGCAGTACTTC. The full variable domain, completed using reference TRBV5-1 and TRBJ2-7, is KAGVTQTPRYLIKTRGQQVTLSCSPISGHRSVSWYQQTPGQGLQFLFEYFSETQRNKGNFPGRFSGRQFSNSRSEMNVSTLELGDSALYLCASSRTSGTYEQYFGPGTRLTVT.

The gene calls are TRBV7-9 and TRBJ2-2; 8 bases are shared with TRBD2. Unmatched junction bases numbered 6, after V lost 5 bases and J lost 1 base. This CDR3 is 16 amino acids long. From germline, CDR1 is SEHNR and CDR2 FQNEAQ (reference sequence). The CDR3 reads CASSPAAGGNTGELFF. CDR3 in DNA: TGTGCCAGCAGCCCGGCGGCGGGGGGGAACACCGGGGAGCTGTTTTTT.

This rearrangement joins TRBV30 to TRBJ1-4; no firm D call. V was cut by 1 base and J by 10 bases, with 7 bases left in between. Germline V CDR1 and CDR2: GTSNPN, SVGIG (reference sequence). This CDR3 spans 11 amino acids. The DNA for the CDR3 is TGTGCCTGGAGTGAGGCGGGAAAACTGTTTTTT. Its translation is CAWSEAGKLFF. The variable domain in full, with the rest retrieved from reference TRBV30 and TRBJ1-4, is SQTIHQWPATLVQPVGSPLSLECTVEGTSNPNLYWYRQAAGRGLQLLFYSVGIGQISSEVPQNLSASRPQDRQFILSSKKLLLSDSGFYLCAWSEAGKLFFGSGTQLSVL.

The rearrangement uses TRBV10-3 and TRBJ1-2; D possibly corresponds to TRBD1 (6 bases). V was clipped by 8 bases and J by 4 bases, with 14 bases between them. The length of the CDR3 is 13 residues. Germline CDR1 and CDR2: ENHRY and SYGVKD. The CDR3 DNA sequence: TGTGCCATCGGACAGACGATTGGCTATGGCTACACCTTC. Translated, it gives CAIGQTIGYGYTF.

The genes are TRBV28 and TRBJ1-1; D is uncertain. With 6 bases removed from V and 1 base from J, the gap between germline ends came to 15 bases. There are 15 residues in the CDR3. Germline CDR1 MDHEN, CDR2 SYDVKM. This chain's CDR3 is CASSLRHLGNTEAFF. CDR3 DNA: TGTGCCAGCAGCCTTCGACACTTAGGGAACACTGAAGCTTTCTTT.

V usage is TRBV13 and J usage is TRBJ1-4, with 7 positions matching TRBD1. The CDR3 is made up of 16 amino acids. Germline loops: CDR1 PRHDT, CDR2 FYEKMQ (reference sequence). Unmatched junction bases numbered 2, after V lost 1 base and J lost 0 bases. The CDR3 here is CASSLEGAATNEKLFF. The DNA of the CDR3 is TGTGCCAGCAGCTTAGAGGGGGCAGCAACTAATGAAAAACTGTTTTTT.

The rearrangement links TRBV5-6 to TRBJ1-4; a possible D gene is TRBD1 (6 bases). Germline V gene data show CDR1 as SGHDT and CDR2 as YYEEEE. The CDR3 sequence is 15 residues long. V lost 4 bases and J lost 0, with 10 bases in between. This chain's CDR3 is CASSIWTATNEKLFF. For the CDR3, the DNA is TGTGCCAGCAGCATATGGACAGCAACTAATGAAAAACTGTTTTTT.

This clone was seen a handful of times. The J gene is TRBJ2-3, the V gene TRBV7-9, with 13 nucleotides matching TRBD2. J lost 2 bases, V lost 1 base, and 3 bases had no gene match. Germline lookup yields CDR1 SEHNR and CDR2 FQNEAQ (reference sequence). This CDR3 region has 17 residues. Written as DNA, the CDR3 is TGTGCCAGCAGCTTAGAGACTAGCGGGGGGTACACAGATACGCAGTATTTT. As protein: CASSLETSGGYTDTQYF.

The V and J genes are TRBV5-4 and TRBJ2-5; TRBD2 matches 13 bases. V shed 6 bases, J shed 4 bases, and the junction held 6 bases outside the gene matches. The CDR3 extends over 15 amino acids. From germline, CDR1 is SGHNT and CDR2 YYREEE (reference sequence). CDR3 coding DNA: TGTGCCAGCACCAAGACTAGCGGGGGGCCAGAGACCCAGTACTTC. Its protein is CASTKTSGGPETQYF.

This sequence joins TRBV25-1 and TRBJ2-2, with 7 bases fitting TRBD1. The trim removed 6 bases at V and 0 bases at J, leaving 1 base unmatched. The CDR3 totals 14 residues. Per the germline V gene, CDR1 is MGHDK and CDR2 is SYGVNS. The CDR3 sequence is CASRGGANTGELFF. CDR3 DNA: TGTGCCAGCAGAGGGGGCGCGAACACCGGGGAGCTGTTTTTT.

CDR3 bases: TGTGCCAGTAGTATAGACCCTTTCCGGGGGGAGCAGTACTTC. It specifies CASSIDPFRGEQYF. The V and J genes are TRBV19 and TRBJ2-7, with D possibly being TRBD2 (6 bases). Trimming left V 0 bases short and J 7 bases short, with 13 bases between. This CDR3 contains 14 residues. Germline V gene data show CDR1 as LNHDA and CDR2 as SQIVND (reference sequence).

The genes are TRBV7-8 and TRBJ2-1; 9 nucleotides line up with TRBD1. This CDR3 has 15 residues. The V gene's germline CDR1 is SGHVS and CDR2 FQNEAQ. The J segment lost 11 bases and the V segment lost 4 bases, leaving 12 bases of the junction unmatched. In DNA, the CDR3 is TGTGCCAGCAGCTCAGGACAGGGGATGGCAGGCAAGCAGTTCTTC. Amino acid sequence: CASSSGQGMAGKQFF.

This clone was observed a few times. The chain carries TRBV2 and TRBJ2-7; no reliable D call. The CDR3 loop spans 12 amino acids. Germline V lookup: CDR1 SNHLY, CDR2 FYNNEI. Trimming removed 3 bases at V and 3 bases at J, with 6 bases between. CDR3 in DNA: TGTGCCAGCAGTGAGTACGGCTACGAGCAGTACTTC. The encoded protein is CASSEYGYEQYF.